The next 32 T cell receptor beta chains were all read from a single sample in a study of vaccination and CD4 T cells after COVID-19. Cultured CD4+ T cell DNA underwent sequencing with the Oncomine TCR Beta short-read assay. One entry per CDR3 protein results from TCRdb running MiXCR on the PCR reads. The sample consists of about 10,000 distinct CDR3 sequences, about half of them appearing once. The antigens for these receptors are not known. The treatment denotes: approximately 9-day PBMC culture with coronavirus spike peptide pools or control peptides (ViraFEST assay). The specimen was CD4+ T cells from blood, cultured in vitro. These receptors were obtained from a human donor who had recovered from COVID-19.

The gene calls are TRBV24-1 and TRBJ2-3; TRBD2 agrees at 8 bases. The ends lost 3 bases at V and 3 bases at J; junction bases unmatched: 7. CDR1 KGHDR and CDR2 SFDVKD come from the germline V gene. The CDR3 has 16 residues. The CDR3 is CATSDPVAGGTDTQYF. CDR3 nucleotide sequence: TGTGCCACCAGTGATCCGGTGGCGGGAGGAACAGATACGCAGTATTTT.

The rearrangement links TRBV7-7 to TRBJ1-5; 9 nucleotides line up with TRBD1. The V gene's germline CDR1 is SSHAT and CDR2 FNYEAQ (reference sequence). The CDR3 runs to 16 residues. Trimming took 0 bases from V and 6 from J; bases not matched to a gene: 6. This chain's CDR3 is CASSLARDRGCQPQHF. CDR3 nucleotides: TGTGCCAGCAGCTTAGCGCGAGACAGGGGGTGTCAGCCCCAGCATTTT.

The chain recombines TRBV28 with TRBJ1-6; D may be TRBD1 (5 bases). In germline, CDR1 is MDHEN, CDR2 SYDVKM. V dropped 4 bases and J dropped 10 bases, with 8 bases sitting between them. The CDR3 contains 12 residues. The CDR3 DNA follows: TGTGCCAGCAGTTACGGGGCCTCACCCCTCCACTTT. This sequence encodes CASSYGASPLHF.

The chain couples TRBV19 to TRBJ1-2; D gene ambiguous. This CDR3 has 13 amino acids. V lost 7 bases to trimming and J lost 4 bases, with 13 bases between them. Germline CDR1 and CDR2: LNHDA and SQIVND (reference sequence). The CDR3 DNA sequence: TGTGCCAGTATCCAGACGGAAGCCTATGGCTACACCTTC. It translates to CASIQTEAYGYTF.

The table lists this clonotype with a few counts. The chain uses TRBV27 and TRBJ2-2; 7 nucleotides agree with TRBD1. CDR1 is MNHEY, CDR2 SMNVEV, per germline (reference sequence). V shed 2 bases, J shed 10 bases, and the junction held 7 bases outside the gene matches. The CDR3 covers 14 residues. The CDR3 bases are TGTGCCAGCAGTTTACTGGTACAGGGGAAGGAGCTGTTTTTT. It specifies CASSLLVQGKELFF.

This clonotype was detected once. The chain links TRBV2 to TRBJ2-1; the match to TRBD2 covers 11 bases. The CDR3 is 16 amino acids. Germline V gene lookup returns CDR1 SNHLY and CDR2 FYNNEI. V was pared by 4 bases and J by 5 bases, with 7 bases of the junction left unmatched. The CDR3 is CASSANGGLADNEQFF. For the CDR3, the DNA is TGTGCCAGCAGTGCCAATGGGGGACTAGCGGACAATGAGCAGTTCTTC.

The gene calls are TRBV6-1 and TRBJ1-6, with D perhaps matching TRBD1 (5 bases). Per the germline V gene, CDR1 is MNHNS and CDR2 is SASEGT. CDR3 length equals 15 residues. Deletions cut 5 bases from V and 9 bases from J, with 17 bases between. CDR3 nucleotides: TGTGCCAGCAGTCAGAAGTTCGGGGGGGGTTCACCCCTCCACTTT. Its translation: CASSQKFGGGSPLHF.

The gene calls are TRBV20-1 and TRBJ2-2; 9 nucleotides line up with TRBD1. The CDR3 consists of 12 residues. Losses at the gene ends were 5 bases for V and 8 bases for J; bases not matched to a gene: 3. The germline CDR1 and CDR2 sequences are DFQATT and SNEGSKA (reference sequence). CDR3 bases: TGCAGTGCTTCACAGGGGGCGGGGGAGCTGTTTTTT. This codes for CSASQGAGELFF.

The chain is built from TRBV30 and TRBJ1-2, with D tentatively TRBD1 (6 bases). V gave up 1 base and J gave up 4 bases, with 13 bases separating them. The CDR3 contains 14 residues. CDR1 GTSNPN and CDR2 SVGIG come from the germline V gene (reference sequence). CDR3 sequence: CAWSAGVWGYGYTF. In nucleotides, the CDR3 is TGTGCCTGGAGTGCAGGGGTCTGGGGCTATGGCTACACCTTC. The full variable domain, rest sourced from reference TRBV30 and TRBJ1-2, is SQTIHQWPATLVQPVGSPLSLECTVEGTSNPNLYWYRQAAGRGLQLLFYSVGIGQISSEVPQNLSASRPQDRQFILSSKKLLLSDSGFYLCAWSAGVWGYGYTFGSGTRLTVV.

The chain couples TRBV10-3 to TRBJ2-2; TRBD2 agrees at 7 bases. J gave up 1 base and V 4 bases, and 3 bases lay outside the gene matches. CDR1 and CDR2 (germline): ENHRY, SYGVKD. This CDR3 contains 15 residues. The CDR3 DNA reads TGTGCCATCAGTGCAGGCGGGGGGAACACCGGGGAGCTGTTTTTT. This gives the protein CAISAGGGNTGELFF.

This clonotype was seen more than once but under ten times. The CDR3 coding sequence is TGTGCCACCAGAAATATGGGGGGCACTGAAGCTTTCTTT. Translation gives CATRNMGGTEAFF. The chain is built from TRBV24-1 and TRBJ1-1, with D perhaps TRBD1 (5 bases). Germline values: CDR1 KGHDR, CDR2 SFDVKD. V lost 7 bases and J 4 bases, leaving 12 bases between the germline ends. The CDR3 contains 13 residues.

CDR3 sequence (DNA): TGTGCCACCGGGGGGATAGCGGGAGGGATGGGAAATGAGCAGTTCTTC. This translates into CATGGIAGGMGNEQFF. The chain is built from TRBV24-1 and TRBJ2-1; TRBD2 agrees at 11 bases. The CDR3 has 16 residues. The V gene end was trimmed by 9 bases and the J gene end by 7 bases; junction bases not matched to a gene: 13. CDR1 is KGHDR and CDR2 is SFDVKD in the germline V gene.

The chain is built from TRBV6-1 and TRBJ1-1; D uncertain. The CDR3 has 13 residues. Germline V gives CDR1 MNHNS, CDR2 SASEGT. V gave up 6 bases and J gave up 1 base, with 9 bases separating them. DNA for the CDR3: TGTGCCAGCAGGGGAAACACGAACACTGAAGCTTTCTTT. Protein: CASRGNTNTEAFF.

By share, this clonotype counts as medium-sized. The rearrangement joins TRBV20-1 to TRBJ1-5; 7 nucleotides align to TRBD1. The V gene's germline CDR1 is DFQATT and CDR2 SNEGSKA (reference sequence). The CDR3 length is 13 residues. Trimming removed 5 bases from V and 7 bases from J; junction bases left unmatched: 8. CDR3 nucleotides: TGCAGTGCTGGGCAGGGGGTAGAGCAGCCCCAGCATTTT. It specifies CSAGQGVEQPQHF.

The J gene is TRBJ2-5, the V gene TRBV27; 8 bases fit TRBD2. Germline trimming cut 2 bases from V and 7 bases from J; bases unmatched to any gene: 6. The CDR3 is 14 amino acids. Looked up from germline, CDR1 is MNHEY and CDR2 is SMNVEV (reference sequence). The CDR3 DNA follows: TGTGCCAGCAGTTTAGCGGGAGGCTTGGGGACCCAGTACTTC. It specifies CASSLAGGLGTQYF.

CDR3 coding DNA: TGCGCCAGCACAGAACTACAGGGGGCAGGCACTGAAGCTTTCTTT. Its translation: CASTELQGAGTEAFF. The V gene is TRBV5-1, the J gene TRBJ1-1, with TRBD1 matching over 9 bases. The J segment lost 4 bases and the V segment lost 6 bases, leaving 10 bases of the junction unmatched. The CDR3 totals 15 residues. Germline CDR1 reads SGHRS; CDR2 reads YFSETQ. The whole variable domain, filled in from reference TRBV5-1 and TRBJ1-1, reads KAGVTQTPRYLIKTRGQQVTLSCSPISGHRSVSWYQQTPGQGLQFLFEYFSETQRNKGNFPGRFSGRQFSNSRSEMNVSTLELGDSALYLCASTELQGAGTEAFFGQGTRLTVV.

The V call is TRBV11-2, the J call TRBJ2-3; D may match TRBD1 or TRBD2 (5 bases each). The length of the CDR3 is 15 residues. Germline V gene data show CDR1 as SGHAT and CDR2 as FQNNGV. With 4 bases removed from V and 0 bases from J, the gap between germline ends came to 11 bases. CDR3 bases: TGTGCCAGCAGCTGGGACGGAACTAGCACAGATACGCAGTATTTT. Translating gives CASSWDGTSTDTQYF.

This clonotype has just one count. The chain couples TRBV6-1 to TRBJ1-2; unclear D gene. With 6 bases removed from V and 4 bases from J, the gap between germline ends came to 9 bases. In germline, CDR1 is MNHNS, CDR2 SASEGT. CDR3 length: 12 amino acids. As DNA, the CDR3 is TGTGCCAGCAGGGGAGACCTCTATGGCTACACCTTC. Translating gives CASRGDLYGYTF.

This clonotype has just a few counts. The chain combines TRBV27 with TRBJ1-1; D is unresolved. The CDR3 loop spans 14 amino acids. V was clipped by 4 bases and J by 5 bases, with 14 bases between them. The germline gives CDR1 MNHEY, CDR2 SMNVEV (reference sequence). The DNA of the CDR3 is TGTGCCAGCAGTTCCTCGTTTGGGAGGACTGAAGCTTTCTTT. This translates into CASSSSFGRTEAFF.

This clonotype was seen a single time. The chain combines TRBV20-1 with TRBJ2-1; 8 nucleotides line up with TRBD2. The CDR3 spans 14 residues. The germline V gene has CDR1 DFQATT and CDR2 SNEGSKA (reference sequence). The junction had 5 bases not matched to a gene; V was cut back by 7 bases and J by 0 bases. CDR3 residues: CSGLAGSSYNEQFF. The CDR3 nucleotides are TGCAGTGGGCTAGCGGGCAGCTCCTACAATGAGCAGTTCTTC.

In this sample, this clonotype turned up a few times. The genes are TRBV12-3 or TRBV12-4 and TRBJ2-7; TRBD1 matches 7 bases. V was pared by 2 bases and J by 9 bases, with 13 bases of the junction left unmatched. The CDR3 spans 15 residues. The DNA for the CDR3 is TGTGCCAGCAGTTTATCGTCGGGACAGCTTGGACGGCAGTACTTC. Its translation: CASSLSSGQLGRQYF.

This clonotype was seen more than once but under ten times. The CDR3 sequence: CATSRDMTAYGYTF. The CDR3 region has the DNA TGTGCCACCAGCAGAGATATGACAGCATATGGCTACACCTTC. The V gene is TRBV15, the J gene TRBJ1-2, with D possibly TRBD1 on 5 matching bases. The CDR3 sequence is 14 residues long. Germline lookup yields CDR1 LNHNV and CDR2 YYDKDF (reference sequence). Trimming pared 0 bases from V and 5 bases from J, leaving 10 bases between.

The table lists this clonotype with a count of one. The gene calls are TRBV7-3 and TRBJ2-1; D unclear. Germline V CDR1 and CDR2: SGHTA, FQGTGA. The CDR3 is 14 amino acids. Trimming removed 2 bases from V and 5 bases from J, with 10 bases in between. This CDR3 is CASSLYGSHNEQFF. In nucleotides, the CDR3 is TGTGCCAGCAGCTTATATGGCTCGCACAATGAGCAGTTCTTC. The whole variable domain, filled in from reference TRBV7-3 and TRBJ2-1, reads GAGVSQTPSNKVTEKGKYVELRCDPISGHTALYWYRQSLGQGPEFLIYFQGTGAADDSGLPNDRFFAVRPEGSVSTLKIQRTERGDSAVYLCASSLYGSHNEQFFGPGTRLTVL.

The V call is TRBV7-6, the J call TRBJ2-2; 7 bases match TRBD2. The V and J ends lost 2 bases and 5 bases, in that order; junction bases with no gene match: 2. Per germline, CDR1 SGHVS and CDR2 FNYEAQ. The CDR3 has 14 residues. For the CDR3, the DNA is TGTGCCAGCAGCTTACGAGCGGGGACCGGGGAGCTGTTTTTT. Translating gives CASSLRAGTGELFF.

This clonotype showed up just a few times. The rearrangement uses TRBV6-1 and TRBJ1-1, with a tentative D call TRBD1 (6 bases). The V end lost 6 bases, the J end lost 2 bases, and 19 bases lay between the germline ends. The V gene's germline CDR1 is MNHNS and CDR2 SASEGT. This CDR3 is built from 16 residues. This CDR3 is CASRRTAQGINTEAFF. The CDR3 bases are TGTGCCAGCAGGCGGACAGCGCAGGGGATAAACACTGAAGCTTTCTTT.

The chain couples TRBV5-4 to TRBJ2-3; D call uncertain. Germline V gene sequence: CDR1 SGHNT, CDR2 YYREEE (reference sequence). Trimming took 3 bases from V and 4 from J, leaving 9 bases between them. CDR3 length equals 13 residues. CDR3 DNA sequence: TGTGCCAGCAGCTCGAGGAGCGCAGATACGCAGTATTTT. This codes for CASSSRSADTQYF. The variable domain in full, with the rest retrieved from reference TRBV5-4 and TRBJ2-3, is ETGVTQSPTHLIKTRGQQVTLRCSSQSGHNTVSWYQQALGQGPQFIFQYYREEENGRGNFPPRFSGLQFPNYSSELNVNALELDDSALYLCASSSRSADTQYFGPGTRLTVL.

The chain links TRBV12-3 or TRBV12-4 to TRBJ1-2; D not certain. V was pared by 7 bases and J by 4 bases, with 10 bases between. The CDR3 runs to 12 residues. CDR3 amino acids: CASILDGYGYTF. Written as DNA, the CDR3 is TGTGCCAGCATATTGGACGGCTATGGCTACACCTTC.

This clonotype was seen only a few times. The rearrangement links TRBV6-1 to TRBJ2-7, with 8 bases lining up with TRBD2. This CDR3 is 15 amino acids long. V dropped 4 bases and J dropped 7; count of bases not matched to a gene: 12. Germline-derived CDR1 and CDR2 are MNHNS and SASEGT. This chain's CDR3 is CASSVTSGRSSEQYF. The CDR3 DNA reads TGTGCCAGCAGTGTTACTAGCGGACGCTCGAGTGAGCAGTACTTC.

This rearrangement joins TRBV20-1 to TRBJ2-1; D might be TRBD2 (5 bases). Germline V gene sequence: CDR1 DFQATT, CDR2 SNEGSKA (reference sequence). The CDR3 totals 14 residues. The V end lost 1 base, the J end lost 7 bases, and 14 bases lay between the germline ends. The CDR3 bases are TGCAGTGCTAGAGTCGCTAGCCAGCCGAATGAGCAGTTCTTC. Its protein is CSARVASQPNEQFF.

This clonotype turned up a few times. This chain uses TRBV7-2 with TRBJ2-1; TRBD2 matches at 11 bases. V lost 5 bases, J lost 7 bases, and 22 bases stayed unmatched. This CDR3 has 20 residues. CDR1 is SGHTA, CDR2 FQGNSA, per germline. The chain's CDR3 is CASSARGTSGGLVSGNEQFF. As DNA, the CDR3 is TGTGCCAGCAGCGCGAGAGGGACTAGCGGAGGTCTAGTGAGTGGGAATGAGCAGTTCTTC.

This chain uses TRBV12-3 or TRBV12-4 with TRBJ1-1; D is ambiguous. CDR3 size: 14 residues. V was shortened by 6 bases and J by 6 bases, with 17 bases between the two germline ends. The CDR3 is CASRRTLTNPEAFF. DNA for the CDR3: TGTGCCAGCAGACGTACTCTAACAAACCCTGAAGCTTTCTTT.

The CDR3 loop is CAISDGSNYGYTF. The CDR3 region has the DNA TGTGCCATCAGTGACGGATCTAACTATGGCTACACCTTC. The chain recombines TRBV10-3 with TRBJ1-2; D not certain. The germline V and J ends were trimmed by 3 bases and 0 bases, with 5 bases remaining between them. Germline assignment: CDR1 ENHRY and CDR2 SYGVKD. CDR3 length: 13 amino acids.